The T cell receptor beta chain under discussion was sequenced for a study of blood T cell repertoires in COVID-19. Study background: Collection of acute and convalescent COVID-19 samples took place in the United States, Italy and Spain. T cells, B-cell-depleted T cells, or PBMCs supplied cDNA or gDNA.

The length of the CDR3 is 14 residues. V shed 5 bases, J shed 5 bases, and the junction held 6 bases outside the gene matches. Germline values: CDR1 WSHSY, CDR2 SAAADI. Per the authors' pipeline: Amplifying reference gene primers gave estimates of nucleated cell counts. Sequencing was performed with immunoSEQ multiplex PCR; in TCRdb, only in-frame clones are kept and a portion is missing. V, J and clone size reflect that table, while D and trimming were determined from the DNA. This sample yields about 120,000 clones, of which 70% to 80% are seen a single time; 2% to 3% belongs to the top ten. The V and J genes are TRBV10-2 and TRBJ2-1; 7 positions agree with TRBD1. The sequenced material came from peripheral blood. The sequence derives from a man in his fifties with acute or convalescent COVID-19. DNA for the CDR3: TGCGCCAGCAGTAACAGGGGAAAAGACAATGAGCAGTTCTTC. Protein product: CASSNRGKDNEQFF.